This is a list of T cell receptor beta chains from one sample in a study of blood T cell repertoires in COVID-19. TCRdb keeps only in-frame clones here, not all; method: immunoSEQ multiplex PCR. The sample comprises 100,000 or so clones, around 87% of which are singletons, and roughly 12% rests with the top ten. The sequenced material came from peripheral blood. The receptors here all came from a woman in her twenties or thirties with acute or convalescent COVID-19. The CDR3 runs from the conserved cysteine through the conserved F or W. The D gene is left open where the match is weak. The size entry is marked missing in some rows and otherwise reads once, few, many or a size class.

abundance: NA; j_gene: TRBJ1-2; v_gene: TRBV19; d_gene: NA; CDR3aa: CASSIYSGLSDNYGYTF; CDR3nt: TGTGCCAGTAGTATCTACTCCGGGTTGTCTGATAACTATGGCTACACCTTC
abundance: NA; j_gene: TRBJ2-4; v_gene: TRBV6-5; d_gene: TRBD2; CDR3aa: CASRGGTWNIQYF; CDR3nt: TGTGCCAGCCGGGGAGGGACCTGGAACATTCAGTACTTC
abundance: NA; j_gene: TRBJ1-1; v_gene: TRBV7-9; d_gene: TRBD1; CDR3aa: CASTPRAGGNLNTEAFF; CDR3nt: TGTGCCAGCACCCCCCGGGCAGGGGGCAATTTGAACACTGAAGCTTTCTTT
abundance: few; j_gene: TRBJ1-3; v_gene: TRBV27; d_gene: TRBD1; CDR3aa: CAGPRRDRGLLTIYF; CDR3nt: TGTGCCGGACCAAGACGGGACAGGGGGCTCCTCACCATATATTTT
abundance: NA; j_gene: TRBJ1-5; v_gene: TRBV7-2; d_gene: NA; CDR3aa: CASSFKWGDNQPQHF; CDR3nt: TGTGCCAGCAGCTTTAAGTGGGGGGATAATCAGCCCCAGCATTTT
abundance: NA; j_gene: TRBJ2-7; v_gene: TRBV7-6; d_gene: TRBD2; CDR3aa: CASSPSGLAGTYEQYF; CDR3nt: TGTGCCAGCAGCCCCTCGGGACTAGCGGGGACCTACGAGCAGTACTTC
abundance: few; j_gene: TRBJ1-2; v_gene: TRBV7-9; d_gene: TRBD1; CDR3aa: CASSSVTGGSYGYTF; CDR3nt: TGTGCCAGCAGCTCGGTGACAGGGGGCTCTTATGGCTACACCTTC
abundance: NA; j_gene: TRBJ1-2; v_gene: TRBV23-1; d_gene: TRBD1; CDR3aa: CASGTGNGYTF; CDR3nt: TGCGCCAGCGGGACAGGTAATGGCTACACCTTC
abundance: NA; j_gene: TRBJ2-6; v_gene: TRBV18; d_gene: NA; CDR3aa: CASSCLWDLQSRANVLTF; CDR3nt: TGTGCCAGCTCATGTCTGTGGGACTTACAAAGTCGGGCCAACGTCCTGACTTTC
abundance: NA; j_gene: TRBJ1-3; v_gene: TRBV7-3; d_gene: TRBD1; CDR3aa: CASSPGQGRAAGNTIYF; CDR3nt: TGTGCCAGCAGCCCAGGACAGGGACGGGCTGCTGGAAACACCATATATTTT
abundance: NA; j_gene: TRBJ1-5; v_gene: TRBV4-1; d_gene: TRBD1; CDR3aa: CASSQAAGGGRNQPQHF; CDR3nt: TGCGCCAGCAGCCAAGCGGCAGGGGGTGGACGGAATCAGCCCCAGCATTTT
abundance: NA; j_gene: TRBJ2-7; v_gene: TRBV2; d_gene: TRBD1; CDR3aa: CASRATTGLRYEQYF; CDR3nt: TGTGCCAGCAGGGCAACGACAGGGCTGAGGTACGAGCAGTACTTC
abundance: NA; j_gene: TRBJ1-6; v_gene: TRBV18; d_gene: TRBD1; CDR3aa: CASSPAPGQGNSPLHF; CDR3nt: TGTGCCAGCTCACCCGCCCCCGGACAGGGAAATTCACCCCTCCACTTT
abundance: few; j_gene: TRBJ1-1; v_gene: TRBV7-9; d_gene: NA; CDR3aa: CASSSRQLEAFF; CDR3nt: TGTGCCAGCAGCAGCAGACAGCTTGAAGCTTTCTTT
abundance: NA; j_gene: TRBJ1-6; v_gene: TRBV19; d_gene: NA; CDR3aa: CASSAAGNSPLHF; CDR3nt: TGTGCCAGTAGTGCAGCAGGGAATTCACCCCTCCACTTT
abundance: NA; j_gene: TRBJ1-5; v_gene: TRBV12-3/TRBV12-4; d_gene: NA; CDR3aa: CASSSHLVRAQHF; CDR3nt: TGTGCCAGCAGTTCCCACCTGGTAAGAGCCCAGCATTTT
abundance: once; j_gene: TRBJ1-3; v_gene: TRBV11-2; d_gene: NA; CDR3aa: CASSPDRSSGNTIYF; CDR3nt: TGTGCCAGCAGCCCGGACAGAAGCTCTGGAAACACCATATATTTT
abundance: NA; j_gene: TRBJ1-1; v_gene: TRBV24-1; d_gene: TRBD1; CDR3aa: CATSGGSGGNTEAFF; CDR3nt: TGTGCCACCAGTGGCGGTTCAGGGGGTAACACTGAAGCTTTCTTT
abundance: NA; j_gene: TRBJ2-3; v_gene: TRBV6-1; d_gene: TRBD2; CDR3aa: CASSGSVRVAGGYTDTQYF; CDR3nt: TGTGCCAGCAGTGGTTCGGTTAGGGTAGCGGGGGGGTACACAGATACGCAGTATTTT
abundance: NA; j_gene: TRBJ2-7; v_gene: TRBV29-1; d_gene: TRBD1; CDR3aa: CSVVYRGAPYF; CDR3nt: TGCAGCGTTGTATACAGGGGGGCGCCGTACTTC
abundance: NA; j_gene: TRBJ1-1; v_gene: TRBV6-5; d_gene: TRBD1; CDR3aa: CASSYSVPGGEAFF; CDR3nt: TGTGCCAGCAGTTACTCGGTACCAGGGGGTGAAGCTTTCTTT
abundance: NA; j_gene: TRBJ2-7; v_gene: TRBV5-3; d_gene: TRBD1; CDR3aa: CARNRGTGGYEQYF; CDR3nt: TGTGCCAGGAACCGAGGGACAGGGGGGTACGAGCAGTACTTC
abundance: NA; j_gene: TRBJ1-5; v_gene: TRBV29-1; d_gene: TRBD1; CDR3aa: CSASTGASNQPQHF; CDR3nt: TGCAGCGCTTCGACAGGGGCGAGCAATCAGCCCCAGCATTTT
abundance: NA; j_gene: TRBJ2-3; v_gene: TRBV28; d_gene: TRBD2; CDR3aa: CASSSPGRGTDTQYF; CDR3nt: TGTGCCAGCAGTTCCCCCGGGAGGGGCACAGATACGCAGTATTTT
abundance: NA; j_gene: TRBJ2-1; v_gene: TRBV2; d_gene: NA; CDR3aa: CASVRGSYNEQFF; CDR3nt: TGTGCCAGCGTCCGGGGGTCGTACAATGAGCAGTTCTTC
abundance: NA; j_gene: TRBJ2-7; v_gene: TRBV27; d_gene: TRBD1; CDR3aa: CASRFTRDRGYEQYF; CDR3nt: TGTGCCAGTAGATTTACTCGGGACAGGGGGTACGAGCAGTACTTC
abundance: NA; j_gene: TRBJ1-3; v_gene: TRBV14; d_gene: NA; CDR3aa: CASSPVYSGNTIYF; CDR3nt: TGTGCCAGCAGCCCAGTTTACTCTGGAAACACCATATATTTT
abundance: medium-sized; j_gene: TRBJ2-1; v_gene: TRBV27; d_gene: TRBD2; CDR3aa: CASSLAGRSYNEQFF; CDR3nt: TGTGCCAGCAGCTTAGCGGGGCGATCCTACAATGAGCAGTTCTTC
abundance: NA; j_gene: TRBJ1-2; v_gene: TRBV6-5; d_gene: NA; CDR3aa: CAAAVGGFYGYTF; CDR3nt: TGTGCCGCGGCAGTCGGAGGGTTCTATGGCTACACCTTC
abundance: once; j_gene: TRBJ1-3; v_gene: TRBV5-6; d_gene: NA; CDR3aa: CASSALRGGASGNTIYF; CDR3nt: TGTGCCAGCAGCGCCCTTAGGGGGGGCGCGTCTGGAAACACCATATATTTT
abundance: NA; j_gene: TRBJ2-5; v_gene: TRBV7-3; d_gene: TRBD2; CDR3aa: CASSQTGGETQYF; CDR3nt: TGTGCCAGCAGCCAAACGGGGGGAGAGACCCAGTACTTC
abundance: NA; j_gene: TRBJ1-1; v_gene: TRBV5-1; d_gene: TRBD1; CDR3aa: CASSSGTGSNTEAFF; CDR3nt: TGCGCCAGCAGCTCCGGGACAGGCTCGAACACTGAAGCTTTCTTT
abundance: NA; j_gene: TRBJ1-5; v_gene: TRBV10-3; d_gene: NA; CDR3aa: CAIPAQSGWQPQHF; CDR3nt: TGTGCCATCCCTGCGCAGTCCGGGTGGCAGCCCCAGCATTTT
abundance: once; j_gene: TRBJ2-1; v_gene: TRBV11-2; d_gene: NA; CDR3aa: CASSMTGPTSYNEQFF; CDR3nt: TGTGCCAGCAGCATGACAGGACCAACCTCCTACAATGAGCAGTTCTTC
abundance: NA; j_gene: TRBJ2-3; v_gene: TRBV28; d_gene: TRBD2; CDR3aa: CASSLPWRGAPDTQYF; CDR3nt: TGTGCCAGCAGCCTCCCTTGGCGGGGGGCCCCGGATACGCAGTATTTT
abundance: NA; j_gene: TRBJ1-1; v_gene: TRBV7-3; d_gene: NA; CDR3aa: CASSTWRSTEAFF; CDR3nt: TGTGCCAGCAGCACTTGGAGGAGCACTGAAGCTTTCTTT
abundance: once; j_gene: TRBJ1-4; v_gene: TRBV13; d_gene: NA; CDR3aa: CASSSRQVLNEKLFF; CDR3nt: TGTGCCAGCAGTAGCCGACAGGTCCTTAATGAAAAACTGTTTTTT
abundance: medium-sized; j_gene: TRBJ2-2; v_gene: TRBV3-1/TRBV3-2; d_gene: NA; CDR3aa: CASSHLNTGELFF; CDR3nt: TGTGCCAGCAGCCATCTGAACACCGGGGAGCTGTTTTTT
abundance: few; j_gene: TRBJ1-6; v_gene: TRBV28; d_gene: NA; CDR3aa: CASSLLRGNNSPLHF; CDR3nt: TGTGCCAGCAGTTTACTGCGGGGTAATAATTCACCCCTCCACTTT
abundance: NA; j_gene: TRBJ1-2; v_gene: TRBV15; d_gene: TRBD1; CDR3aa: CATSRQGDGYTF; CDR3nt: TGTGCCACCAGCCGACAGGGGGATGGCTACACCTTC
abundance: NA; j_gene: TRBJ2-7; v_gene: TRBV27; d_gene: NA; CDR3aa: CASSFGGEQYF; CDR3nt: TGTGCCAGCAGTTTCGGGGGCGAGCAGTACTTC
abundance: NA; j_gene: TRBJ2-3; v_gene: TRBV7-8; d_gene: NA; CDR3aa: CASSSQRTTTPTDTQYF; CDR3nt: TGTGCCAGCAGCTCCCAAAGGACGACTACACCAACAGATACGCAGTATTTT
abundance: NA; j_gene: TRBJ1-5; v_gene: TRBV23-1; d_gene: TRBD1; CDR3aa: CASSHTGESNQPQHF; CDR3nt: TGCGCCAGCAGTCATACAGGGGAGAGCAATCAGCCCCAGCATTTT
abundance: NA; j_gene: TRBJ2-1; v_gene: TRBV2; d_gene: NA; CDR3aa: CASNQGISYNEQFF; CDR3nt: TGTGCCAGCAATCAGGGGATCTCCTACAATGAGCAGTTCTTC
abundance: NA; j_gene: TRBJ2-1; v_gene: TRBV28; d_gene: TRBD2; CDR3aa: CASKRGFSYNEQFF; CDR3nt: TGTGCCAGCAAGCGGGGTTTCTCCTACAATGAGCAGTTCTTC
abundance: NA; j_gene: TRBJ1-4; v_gene: TRBV15; d_gene: NA; CDR3aa: CATATGLDEKLFF; CDR3nt: TGTGCCACCGCCACAGGGTTGGATGAAAAACTGTTTTTT
abundance: NA; j_gene: TRBJ2-2; v_gene: TRBV2; d_gene: NA; CDR3aa: CASSLSQGASTGELFF; CDR3nt: TGTGCCAGCAGCTTATCACAAGGGGCAAGCACCGGGGAGCTGTTTTTT
abundance: NA; j_gene: TRBJ1-2; v_gene: TRBV20-1; d_gene: NA; CDR3aa: CSASNGSYGYTF; CDR3nt: TGCAGTGCTAGTAACGGGAGCTATGGCTACACCTTC
abundance: NA; j_gene: TRBJ2-2; v_gene: TRBV5-1; d_gene: TRBD1; CDR3aa: CASSLRGQGAGELFF; CDR3nt: TGCGCCAGCAGCTTGAGGGGACAGGGTGCCGGGGAGCTGTTTTTT
abundance: NA; j_gene: TRBJ2-3; v_gene: TRBV3-1/TRBV3-2; d_gene: NA; CDR3aa: CASSRVDTQYF; CDR3nt: TGTGCCAGCAGCCGAGTAGATACGCAGTATTTT
abundance: NA; j_gene: TRBJ1-1; v_gene: TRBV28; d_gene: NA; CDR3aa: CASSSTGSEAFF; CDR3nt: TGTGCCAGCAGTTCAACAGGGTCTGAAGCTTTCTTT
abundance: NA; j_gene: TRBJ2-7; v_gene: TRBV6-4; d_gene: NA; CDR3aa: CASSDCCTRSSWRYSYEQYF; CDR3nt: TGTGCCAGCAGTGACTGCTGTACTAGGTCCTCTTGGCGTTACTCCTACGAGCAGTACTTC
abundance: NA; j_gene: TRBJ1-1; v_gene: TRBV7-2; d_gene: NA; CDR3aa: CASSLSWGSNTEAFF; CDR3nt: TGTGCCAGCAGCTTAAGTTGGGGCAGCAACACTGAAGCTTTCTTT
abundance: few; j_gene: TRBJ1-1; v_gene: TRBV29-1; d_gene: NA; CDR3aa: CSVESTGGSEAFF; CDR3nt: TGCAGCGTTGAAAGTACAGGCGGATCGGAAGCTTTCTTT
abundance: NA; j_gene: TRBJ1-4; v_gene: TRBV7-9; d_gene: TRBD1; CDR3aa: CASSPGQAGEKLFF; CDR3nt: TGTGCCAGCAGCCCGGGACAGGCGGGGGAAAAACTGTTTTTT
abundance: few; j_gene: TRBJ2-3; v_gene: TRBV27; d_gene: NA; CDR3aa: CASRRGTASTDTQYF; CDR3nt: TGTGCCAGCAGACGCGGGACAGCTAGCACAGATACGCAGTATTTT
abundance: NA; j_gene: TRBJ1-5; v_gene: TRBV3-1/TRBV3-2; d_gene: NA; CDR3aa: CASSQSRTGNQPQHF; CDR3nt: TGTGCCAGCAGCCAATCGCGGACGGGGAATCAGCCCCAGCATTTT